The 19 T cell receptor beta chains in this list originate from one sample, sequenced in a study of blood T cell repertoires in COVID-19. This table comes from immunoSEQ multiplex PCR, and its TCRdb copy is limited to in-frame clones, with some not included. The sample lists fewer than 200,000 clones; roughly 81% were seen once. Specimen: peripheral blood. The receptors derive from a woman of 80 years or more with COVID-19, enrolled during active disease.

The chain links TRBV3-1 (or the pseudogene TRBV3-2) to TRBJ1-5, with TRBD1 as a possible D gene (5 bases). This CDR3 spans 15 amino acids. Trimming shortened V by 1 base and J by 7 bases, and 14 bases separated the two germline ends. Germline CDR1 reads LGHDT; CDR2 reads YNNKEL (reference sequence). The CDR3 is CASSQAAGNNQPQHF. CDR3 nucleotide sequence: TGTGCCAGCAGCCAAGCGGCAGGGAATAACCAGCCCCAGCATTTT.

DNA of the CDR3: TGTGCCAGCAGTTGGGGACTAGCGGGGGACCAAGAGACCCAGTACTTC. Translating gives CASSWGLAGDQETQYF. The chain employs TRBV13 and TRBJ2-5, with 14 bases matching TRBD2. V trimming: 6 bases; J trimming: 0 bases; junction bases outside the gene matches: 3. The CDR3 spans 16 residues. Germline CDR1 PRHDT, CDR2 FYEKMQ (reference sequence).

The rearrangement joins TRBV7-2 to TRBJ1-3; perhaps TRBD1 as D (5 bases). Between the trimmed V and J ends, which lost 2 bases and 0 bases, there was a span of 14 bases. There are 17 residues in the CDR3. Germline assignment: CDR1 SGHTA and CDR2 FQGNSA. The CDR3 loop is CASSLFPAGPSGNTIYF. CDR3 DNA sequence: TGTGCCAGCAGCTTATTCCCTGCGGGACCCTCTGGAAACACCATATATTTT.

J is TRBJ1-2 and V is TRBV30; 8 positions agree with TRBD1. This CDR3 is 13 amino acids long. Germline V gene lookup returns CDR1 GTSNPN and CDR2 SVGIG (reference sequence). The V segment lost 4 bases and the J segment 5 bases; nucleotides outside the gene matches: 6. The CDR3 sequence is CAWTSDRDYGYTF. The CDR3 DNA follows: TGTGCCTGGACCTCGGACAGGGATTATGGCTACACCTTC.

This clone was detected only once. J is TRBJ2-3 and V is TRBV18; no clear D gene. This CDR3 comprises 12 residues. Germline V gene data show CDR1 as KGHSH and CDR2 as LQKENI. V was pared by 1 base and J by 5 bases, with 4 bases between. In DNA form, the CDR3 reads TGTGCCAGCTCACCACTCCTAGATACGCAGTATTTT. Its translation: CASSPLLDTQYF.

This clone was seen just once. The chain links TRBV19 to TRBJ1-5; TRBD1 agrees at 7 bases. The CDR3 totals 14 residues. The germline gives CDR1 LNHDA, CDR2 SQIVND (reference sequence). The V gene end was trimmed by 3 bases and the J gene end by 7 bases; junction bases not matched to a gene: 6. CDR3 in amino acids: CASSIQAGGQPQHF. The CDR3 DNA reads TGTGCCAGTAGTATTCAGGCAGGGGGACAGCCCCAGCATTTT. Full variable domain (outside the CDR3, taken from reference TRBV19 and TRBJ1-5): DGGITQSPKYLFRKEGQNVTLSCEQNLNHDAMYWYRQDPGQGLRLIYYSQIVNDFQKGDIAEGYSVSREKKESFPLTVTSAQKNPTAFYLCASSIQAGGQPQHFGDGTRLSIL.

The chain uses TRBV19 and TRBJ2-6, with D perhaps matching TRBD1 (6 bases). V was trimmed by 11 bases and J by 1 base, leaving 12 bases between them. The germline V gene encodes CDR1 LNHDA and CDR2 SQIVND (reference sequence). The CDR3 totals 14 residues. CDR3 in DNA: TGTGCCGGGGACACGAAGTCTGGGGCCAACGTCCTGACTTTC. Encoded protein: CAGDTKSGANVLTF.

The V gene is TRBV6-6, the J gene TRBJ1-1; D is uncertain. This CDR3 comprises 15 residues. V dropped 3 bases and J dropped 3 bases, with 14 bases sitting between them. Germline values: CDR1 MNHNY, CDR2 SVGAGI (reference sequence). The CDR3: CASSYFMAGDTEAFF. In DNA form, the CDR3 reads TGTGCCAGCAGTTATTTTATGGCAGGCGACACTGAAGCTTTCTTT.

This chain joins TRBV5-1 and TRBJ2-7, with 7 bases that match TRBD1. The J segment lost 3 bases and the V segment lost 1 base, leaving 4 bases of the junction unmatched. The germline gives CDR1 SGHRS, CDR2 YFSETQ. CDR3 size: 14 residues. The CDR3 is CASSLKWDSYEQYF. As DNA, the CDR3 is TGCGCCAGCAGCTTGAAATGGGACAGCTACGAGCAGTACTTC.

The chain has TRBV11-3 and TRBJ2-1; 7 bases fit TRBD2. Germline V CDR1 and CDR2: SGHNT, YENEEA. The CDR3 covers 14 residues. The V segment lost 8 bases and the J segment 7 bases; nucleotides outside the gene matches: 11. The CDR3 protein is CASGEGGSLNEQFF. The CDR3 nucleotides are TGTGCCAGCGGGGAGGGAGGGAGCTTAAATGAGCAGTTCTTC.

The rearrangement links TRBV5-6 to TRBJ2-7, with D perhaps matching TRBD2 (6 bases). Germline loops: CDR1 SGHDT, CDR2 YYEEEE. V was shortened by 1 base and J by 2 bases, with 10 bases between the two germline ends. The CDR3 runs to 14 residues. The CDR3: CASSLREITYEQYF. The CDR3 DNA reads as TGTGCCAGCAGCTTGCGGGAGATAACCTACGAGCAGTACTTC. The full variable domain, completed using reference TRBV5-6 and TRBJ2-7, is DAGVTQSPTHLIKTRGQQVTLRCSPKSGHDTVSWYQQALGQGPQFIFQYYEEEERQRGNFPDRFSGHQFPNYSSELNVNALLLGDSALYLCASSLREITYEQYFGPGTRLTVT.

The genes are TRBV5-4 and TRBJ1-2; 8 bases line up with TRBD1. The CDR3 loop spans 14 amino acids. J lost 6 bases, V lost 4 bases, and 8 bases had no gene match. CDR1 is SGHNT, CDR2 YYREEE, per germline (reference sequence). The chain's CDR3 is CASSIRQGRDGYTF. CDR3 coding DNA: TGTGCCAGCAGCATACGACAGGGGCGGGATGGCTACACCTTC.

This sequence joins TRBV7-8 and TRBJ1-1, with 9 bases aligning to TRBD1. Germline CDR1 is SGHVS and CDR2 is FQNEAQ. Trimming removed 5 bases from V and 1 base from J; junction bases left unmatched: 5. The CDR3 spans 15 residues. This CDR3 is CASSPGQGWNTEAFF. For the CDR3, the DNA is TGTGCCAGCAGCCCGGGACAGGGTTGGAACACTGAAGCTTTCTTT.

This clone was seen just once. The J gene is TRBJ2-7, the V gene TRBV5-1; 7 bases line up with TRBD2. There are 14 residues in the CDR3. Germline V gene lookup returns CDR1 SGHRS and CDR2 YFSETQ. The trim removed 5 bases at V and 5 bases at J, leaving 10 bases unmatched. The chain's CDR3 is CASRRRENGNEQYF. In DNA, the CDR3 is TGCGCCAGCAGGAGGCGGGAGAATGGCAACGAGCAGTACTTC.

The chain combines TRBV29-1 with TRBJ2-7; 9 bases agree with TRBD1. CDR3 length: 15 amino acids. CDR1 SQVTM and CDR2 ANQGSEA come from the germline V gene. V was pared by 0 bases and J by 6 bases, with 9 bases of the junction left unmatched. CDR3 coding DNA: TGCAGCGTTGAAGACTCGGACAGGGGAAGGAGCGAGCAGTACTTC. Its translation: CSVEDSDRGRSEQYF.

The chain carries TRBV10-3 and TRBJ1-2; maybe TRBD1 (5 bases). In germline, CDR1 is ENHRY, CDR2 SYGVKD. V lost 7 bases and J lost 7, with 16 bases in between. This CDR3 has 13 residues. In nucleotides, the CDR3 is TGTGCCATCATGGGCCCAGGGTTATTTGGCTACACCTTC. It is translated as CAIMGPGLFGYTF.

V is TRBV19 and J is TRBJ1-5; D is possibly TRBD1 (5 bases). V dropped 4 bases and J dropped 2 bases, with 9 bases sitting between them. Germline-derived CDR1 and CDR2 are LNHDA and SQIVND (reference sequence). The CDR3 has 14 amino acids. The CDR3 here is CASSSRVRNQPQHF. Written as DNA, the CDR3 is TGTGCCAGTAGTAGCAGGGTCCGCAATCAGCCCCAGCATTTT.

Written as DNA, the CDR3 is TGTGCCTCGGTTACCGGGACAGGCAACAATGAGCAGTTCTTC. This codes for CASVTGTGNNEQFF. V usage is TRBV30 and J usage is TRBJ2-1; TRBD1 matches 8 bases. This CDR3 region has 14 residues. Germline V gives CDR1 GTSNPN, CDR2 SVGIG (reference sequence). V trimming: 7 bases; J trimming: 5 bases; junction bases outside the gene matches: 10.

The chain recombines TRBV9 with TRBJ2-7; 8 bases are shared with TRBD2. Trimming took 0 bases from V and 3 from J; bases not matched to a gene: 5. CDR1 SGDLS and CDR2 YYNGEE come from the germline V gene. The CDR3 consists of 15 residues. In DNA, the CDR3 is TGTGCCAGCAGCGTAGTTCCAGCGGGGGTCTACGAGCAGTACTTC. Protein sequence: CASSVVPAGVYEQYF.